This passage covers 21 T cell receptor beta chains from one sample sequenced in a study of control samples from healthy donors and cancer patients. Sequenced by immunoSEQ multiplex PCR; TCRdb stores in-frame clones only, minus some. The table lists around 110,000 clones, about 88% of them singletons, with roughly 2.5% in the top ten. The sequenced sample consisted of blood. The source is a woman in her 70s in good health.

This sequence joins TRBV19 and TRBJ1-1, with D perhaps TRBD1 (5 bases). Germline assignment: CDR1 LNHDA and CDR2 SQIVND (reference sequence). This CDR3 contains 15 residues. Trimming left V 0 bases short and J 5 bases short, with 13 bases between. CDR3 protein: CASSIEPGHATEAFF. CDR3 sequence (DNA): TGTGCCAGTAGTATAGAACCGGGGCACGCGACTGAAGCTTTCTTT.

The rearrangement links TRBV5-1 to TRBJ1-2; weak D call: TRBD1 (6 bases). The germline V gene has CDR1 SGHRS and CDR2 YFSETQ. The CDR3 runs to 14 residues. V shed 6 bases and J shed 3 bases, with 15 bases lying between them. The CDR3 here is CASKPQGNHYGYTF. The CDR3 DNA reads as TGCGCCAGCAAGCCCCAGGGGAATCACTATGGCTACACCTTC.

The rearrangement uses TRBV6-5 and TRBJ1-4, with D maybe TRBD1 (5 bases). Trimming left V 6 bases short and J 13 bases short, with 12 bases between. This CDR3 region has 11 residues. Germline-derived CDR1 and CDR2 are MNHEY and SVGAGI. Written as DNA, the CDR3 is TGTGCCAGCAGCTCCGGGGGGGGACTGTTTTTT. Translation: CASSSGGGLFF.

V and J are TRBV14 and TRBJ2-6; D gene ambiguous. V lost 2 bases and J lost 5, with 7 bases in between. The CDR3 consists of 14 residues. CDR1 and CDR2 from the germline V gene are SGHDN and FVKESK. This CDR3 reads CASSQSARANVLTF. Here the CDR3 DNA reads TGTGCCAGCAGCCAAAGTGCAAGGGCCAACGTCCTGACTTTC.

The gene calls are TRBV24-1 and TRBJ1-2; no clear D. The CDR3 runs to 14 residues. Per germline, CDR1 KGHDR and CDR2 SFDVKD. V lost 4 bases and J lost 8, with 16 bases in between. The CDR3 protein is CATSETTLGRGYTF. The CDR3 bases are TGTGCCACCAGTGAGACAACCCTTGGACGCGGCTACACCTTC.

J is TRBJ2-2 and V is TRBV18; a weak D match, TRBD2 (6 bases). The CDR3 runs to 14 residues. V was pared by 2 bases and J by 5 bases, with 9 bases between. Germline V CDR1 and CDR2: KGHSH, LQKENI. In DNA form, the CDR3 reads TGTGCCAGCTCACCAGGAGGGTCTACCGGGGAGCTGTTTTTT. Protein product: CASSPGGSTGELFF.

The chain's CDR3 is CASSPRGQETQYF. The CDR3 nucleotides read TGTGCCAGCAGTCCCCGGGGTCAAGAGACCCAGTACTTC. The V call is TRBV27, the J call TRBJ2-5, with a weak D call TRBD2 (5 bases). Trimming shortened V by 5 bases and J by 2 bases, and 9 bases separated the two germline ends. The germline CDR1 and CDR2 sequences are MNHEY and SMNVEV (reference sequence). CDR3 length: 13 residues.

V usage is TRBV5-1 and J usage is TRBJ1-2, with D unclear. Trimming left V 1 base short and J 3 bases short, with 10 bases between. The CDR3 is 14 amino acids. The germline gives CDR1 SGHRS, CDR2 YFSETQ. The CDR3 region has the DNA TGCGCCAGCAGCTTGACACAGATCGACTATGGCTACACCTTC. It translates to CASSLTQIDYGYTF.

This chain joins TRBV4-1 and TRBJ1-2; D remains unclear. The V end was cut by 3 bases, the J end by 7 bases, with 9 bases between. The CDR3 is made up of 12 amino acids. Germline V gives CDR1 MGHRA, CDR2 YSYEKL. CDR3 residues: CASSHYISGYTF. DNA of the CDR3: TGCGCCAGCAGCCATTACATCAGTGGCTACACCTTC.

This chain joins TRBV29-1 and TRBJ1-4; the D is unclear. CDR1 is SQVTM and CDR2 is ANQGSEA in the germline V gene. Deletions cut 6 bases from V and 8 bases from J, with 10 bases between. The CDR3 covers 11 residues. CDR3 loop: CSVGYGEKLFF. The CDR3 coding sequence is TGCAGCGTGGGTTATGGGGAAAAACTGTTTTTT.

A single count supports this clone. The chain links TRBV10-2 to TRBJ2-7, with TRBD1 identical over 7 bases. The V gene's germline CDR1 is WSHSY and CDR2 SAAADI. V lost 10 bases to trimming and J lost 7 bases; unmatched junction nucleotides: 13. CDR3 length equals 13 residues. The CDR3 bases are TGCGCCACATGGGACAGAATGGGCGAAGAGCAGTACTTC. Amino acid sequence: CATWDRMGEEQYF.

The chain joins TRBV4-1 to TRBJ1-3; D gene unclear. Germline V gene sequence: CDR1 MGHRA, CDR2 YSYEKL. V shed 4 bases and J shed 0 bases, with 7 bases lying between them. The CDR3 is made up of 14 amino acids. The CDR3 region is CASSLTSSGNTIYF. The CDR3 nucleotides are TGCGCCAGCAGCCTTACAAGCTCTGGAAACACCATATATTTT.

The chain joins TRBV9 to TRBJ2-7, with TRBD1 matching 7 bases. Per the germline V gene, CDR1 is SGDLS and CDR2 is YYNGEE. The CDR3 spans 14 residues. The junction had 4 bases not matched to a gene; V was cut back by 2 bases and J by 2 bases. The chain's CDR3 is CASSVRDRAYEQYF. The CDR3 DNA reads as TGTGCCAGCAGCGTCCGTGACAGGGCCTACGAGCAGTACTTC.

The genes are TRBV29-1 and TRBJ2-3; 11 bases map to TRBD2. V shed 8 bases, J shed 2 bases, and the junction held 6 bases outside the gene matches. CDR1 is SQVTM, CDR2 ANQGSEA, per germline. The CDR3 totals 14 residues. CDR3 protein: CSLSTSGNTDTQYF. The CDR3 coding sequence is TGCAGCCTCTCGACTAGCGGGAACACAGATACGCAGTATTTT.

This clone has just one count. V usage is TRBV6-6 and J usage is TRBJ1-2; no reliable D call. V was trimmed by 4 bases and J by 6 bases, leaving 18 bases between them. Germline CDR1 and CDR2: MNHNY and SVGAGI (reference sequence). The CDR3 totals 15 residues. CDR3 nucleotides: TGTGCCAGCAGTTCCGCGGAGGAAAAGAGACATGGCTACACCTTC. It is translated as CASSSAEEKRHGYTF.

V and J are TRBV9 and TRBJ2-1; maybe TRBD1 (7 bases). The CDR3 is 15 residues long. Trimming left V 3 bases short and J 4 bases short, with 14 bases between. Germline CDR1 is SGDLS and CDR2 is YYNGEE. The CDR3 loop reads CASSAQGTSYNEQFF. The CDR3 DNA sequence: TGTGCCAGCAGCGCACAGGGGACTTCGTACAATGAGCAGTTCTTC. The full variable domain, with the rest looked up from reference TRBV9 and TRBJ2-1, is DSGVTQTPKHLITATGQRVTLRCSPRSGDLSVYWYQQSLDQGLQFLIQYYNGEERAKGNILERFSAQQFPDLHSELNLSSLELGDSALYFCASSAQGTSYNEQFFGPGTRLTVL.

This clone occurred a few times. The CDR3 loop reads CATSDLYGGRGEQFF. DNA for the CDR3: TGTGCCACCAGTGATTTGTACGGGGGGCGGGGTGAGCAGTTCTTC. The rearrangement uses TRBV24-1 and TRBJ2-1; TRBD2 is a possible D gene (7 bases). V was cut by 0 bases and J by 9 bases, with 14 bases left in between. This CDR3 has 15 amino acids. In germline, CDR1 is KGHDR, CDR2 SFDVKD.

The chain uses TRBV12-5 and TRBJ1-5, with unresolved D. This CDR3 has 13 amino acids. CDR1 is LGHNT, CDR2 FRNRAP, per germline. Trimming shortened V by 1 base and J by 5 bases, and 6 bases separated the two germline ends. In DNA, the CDR3 is TGTGCTAGTGGTTTGGAAGAGGATCAGCCCCAGCATTTT. Encoded protein: CASGLEEDQPQHF.

This chain connects TRBV6-1 to TRBJ1-4, with D possibly TRBD1 on 6 matching bases. V was clipped by 1 base and J by 2 bases, with 8 bases between them. This CDR3 is built from 15 residues. Germline values: CDR1 MNHNS, CDR2 SASEGT. The CDR3: CASSEGGGTNEKLFF. CDR3 DNA: TGTGCCAGCAGTGAAGGTGGGGGCACTAATGAAAAACTGTTTTTT.

The rearrangement joins TRBV29-1 to TRBJ1-2; D may be TRBD1 (6 bases). V lost 6 bases and J 0 bases, leaving 14 bases between the germline ends. Germline V gene sequence: CDR1 SQVTM, CDR2 ANQGSEA. This CDR3 region has 14 residues. CDR3 amino acids: CSVAIGDTNYGYTF. The DNA of the CDR3 is TGCAGCGTCGCTATTGGGGACACTAACTATGGCTACACCTTC.

The rearrangement uses TRBV10-3 and TRBJ1-1; TRBD1 matches 9 bases. Germline-derived CDR1 and CDR2 are ENHRY and SYGVKD. The J segment lost 6 bases and the V segment lost 3 bases, leaving 8 bases of the junction unmatched. The CDR3 extends over 15 amino acids. This chain's CDR3 is CAISDPGQGGAEAFF. Here the CDR3 DNA reads TGTGCCATCAGTGACCCGGGACAGGGAGGAGCTGAAGCTTTCTTT.